What follows is one T cell receptor (beta chain) and its context. These data come from a study of cytomegalovirus exposure and HLA in healthy donors. The CDR3 runs to 17 residues. Trimming took 5 bases from V and 3 from J; bases not matched to a gene: 10. Germline V lookup: CDR1 SGHTA, CDR2 FQGNSA. With 60 Vbeta and 13 Jbeta primers, the PCR was carried out. TCRdb keeps only in-frame clones here, not all; method: immunoSEQ multiplex PCR. Of more than 95,000 clones in the sample, around 86% were seen once. Sample: PBMCs. The chain couples TRBV7-2 to TRBJ2-3, with 11 bases fitting TRBD2. The sequence came from a woman in her twenties or thirties in good health and CMV-seronegative. In nucleotides, the CDR3 is TGTGCCAGCAGCAGGCAAAGACTAGCGGGATTAACAGATACGCAGTATTTT. Protein sequence: CASSRQRLAGLTDTQYF.